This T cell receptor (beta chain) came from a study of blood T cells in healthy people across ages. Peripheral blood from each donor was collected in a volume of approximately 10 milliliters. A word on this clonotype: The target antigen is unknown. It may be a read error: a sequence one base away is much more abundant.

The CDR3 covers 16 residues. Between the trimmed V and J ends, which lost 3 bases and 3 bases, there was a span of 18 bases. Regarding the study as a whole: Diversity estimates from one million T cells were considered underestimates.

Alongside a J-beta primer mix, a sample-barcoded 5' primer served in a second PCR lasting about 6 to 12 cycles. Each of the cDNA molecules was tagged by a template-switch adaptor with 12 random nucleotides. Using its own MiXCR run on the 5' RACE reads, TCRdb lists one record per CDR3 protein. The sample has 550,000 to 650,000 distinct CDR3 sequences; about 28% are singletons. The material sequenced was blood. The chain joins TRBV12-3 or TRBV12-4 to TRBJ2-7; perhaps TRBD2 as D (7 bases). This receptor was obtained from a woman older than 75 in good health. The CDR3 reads CASSLGQGTGGYEQYF. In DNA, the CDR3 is TGTGCCAGCAGTTTGGGGCAGGGGACGGGGGGCTACGAGCAGTACTTC.